Listed below are T cell receptor beta chains from one sample, sequenced in a study of blood T cell repertoires in COVID-19. Assay used: immunoSEQ multiplex PCR; TCRdb lists only in-frame clones, some missing. The sample consists of about 300,000 clones, around 92% of them appearing once. Sample: peripheral blood. The source is a man between 18 and 29 years old who had recovered from COVID-19. Each CDR3 is given with its conserved first and last residue. D genes are given only for firm matches. Clone size is not always given. Where it is, it says once, few, many or a class for expanded clones.

D gene: NA
clone size: once
V gene: TRBV5-1
J gene: TRBJ1-1
CDR3 protein: CASSLGTGGTEAFF
CDR3 DNA: TGCGCCAGCAGCTTGGGAACGGGAGGGACTGAAGCTTTCTTT

D gene: NA
clone size: NA
V gene: TRBV4-1
J gene: TRBJ1-2
CDR3 protein: CASSSIAGDGYTF
CDR3 DNA: TGCGCCAGCAGCTCAATCGCAGGGGATGGCTACACCTTC

D gene: NA
clone size: NA
V gene: TRBV9
J gene: TRBJ1-2
CDR3 protein: CASSVSGEYGYTF
CDR3 DNA: TGTGCCAGCAGCGTCTCAGGGGAATATGGCTACACCTTC

D gene: NA
clone size: NA
V gene: TRBV7-2
J gene: TRBJ1-1
CDR3 protein: CASSLVVMYTEAFF
CDR3 DNA: TGTGCCAGCAGCTTAGTAGTAATGTACACTGAAGCTTTCTTT

D gene: NA
clone size: NA
V gene: TRBV11-1
J gene: TRBJ2-3
CDR3 protein: CASSDLQGEYF
CDR3 DNA: TGTGCCAGCAGCGACTTACAGGGAGAGTATTTT

D gene: NA
clone size: NA
V gene: TRBV6-2/TRBV6-3
J gene: TRBJ1-5
CDR3 protein: CASSYPSLRGNQPQHF
CDR3 DNA: TGTGCCAGCAGTTACCCTAGCCTACGAGGCAATCAGCCCCAGCATTTT

D gene: TRBD2
clone size: NA
V gene: TRBV4-1
J gene: TRBJ2-7
CDR3 protein: CASSLSGEPYEQYF
CDR3 DNA: TGCGCCAGCAGCCTTAGCGGGGAACCCTACGAGCAGTACTTC

D gene: NA
clone size: NA
V gene: TRBV5-4
J gene: TRBJ2-3
CDR3 protein: CASSFNRDTQYF
CDR3 DNA: TGTGCCAGCAGCTTTAATCGAGATACGCAGTATTTT

D gene: NA
clone size: once
V gene: TRBV30
J gene: TRBJ2-7
CDR3 protein: CAWNRATYEQYF
CDR3 DNA: TGTGCCTGGAACAGGGCCACCTACGAGCAGTACTTC

D gene: NA
clone size: NA
V gene: TRBV12-3/TRBV12-4
J gene: TRBJ1-5
CDR3 protein: CASRLGIQPQHF
CDR3 DNA: TGTGCCAGCAGACTAGGAATTCAGCCCCAGCATTTT

D gene: NA
clone size: NA
V gene: TRBV7-8
J gene: TRBJ2-2
CDR3 protein: CASSFGDTNTGELFF
CDR3 DNA: TGTGCCAGCAGCTTTGGGGACACGAACACCGGGGAGCTGTTTTTT

D gene: TRBD1
clone size: NA
V gene: TRBV6-6
J gene: TRBJ1-3
CDR3 protein: CASRTGQAPGNTIYF
CDR3 DNA: TGTGCCAGCAGAACCGGACAGGCGCCTGGAAACACCATATATTTT

D gene: NA
clone size: NA
V gene: TRBV9
J gene: TRBJ2-7
CDR3 protein: CASSPGYEQYF
CDR3 DNA: TGTGCCAGCAGCCCCGGCTACGAGCAGTACTTC

D gene: TRBD2
clone size: NA
V gene: TRBV13
J gene: TRBJ2-5
CDR3 protein: CASSLGLAGKETQYF
CDR3 DNA: TGTGCCAGCAGCTTAGGGCTAGCGGGGAAAGAGACCCAGTACTTC

D gene: NA
clone size: NA
V gene: TRBV29-1
J gene: TRBJ1-2
CDR3 protein: CSVQRGDYGYTF
CDR3 DNA: TGCAGCGTTCAGCGGGGAGACTATGGCTACACCTTC

D gene: NA
clone size: NA
V gene: TRBV29-1
J gene: TRBJ2-7
CDR3 protein: CSAEGQGPYEQYF
CDR3 DNA: TGCAGCGCCGAGGGCCAAGGACCCTACGAGCAGTACTTC

D gene: TRBD1
clone size: NA
V gene: TRBV12-5
J gene: TRBJ1-1
CDR3 protein: CASINSGGLNTEAFF
CDR3 DNA: TGTGCTAGTATAAACTCAGGGGGCTTGAACACTGAAGCTTTCTTT

D gene: TRBD2
clone size: once
V gene: TRBV19
J gene: TRBJ2-2
CDR3 protein: CASSITTSGGGELFF
CDR3 DNA: TGTGCCAGTAGTATTACGACTAGCGGGGGAGGGGAGCTGTTTTTT

D gene: TRBD1
clone size: NA
V gene: TRBV27
J gene: TRBJ1-6
CDR3 protein: CASSSGTDNSPLHF
CDR3 DNA: TGTGCCAGCAGCTCCGGGACAGACAATTCACCCCTCCACTTT

D gene: NA
clone size: NA
V gene: TRBV5-6
J gene: TRBJ2-7
CDR3 protein: CASRDGAEQYF
CDR3 DNA: TGTGCCAGTAGGGATGGGGCCGAGCAGTACTTC

D gene: NA
clone size: NA
V gene: TRBV6-2/TRBV6-3
J gene: TRBJ2-1
CDR3 protein: CASSPASTVYNEQFF
CDR3 DNA: TGTGCCAGCAGTCCGGCGTCGACAGTTTACAATGAGCAGTTCTTC

D gene: NA
clone size: NA
V gene: TRBV19
J gene: TRBJ2-1
CDR3 protein: CASSISRSSYNEQFF
CDR3 DNA: TGTGCCAGTAGTATCTCGCGGAGCTCCTACAATGAGCAGTTCTTC

D gene: TRBD1
clone size: NA
V gene: TRBV5-1
J gene: TRBJ2-3
CDR3 protein: CASSLGTGGTTDTQYF
CDR3 DNA: TGCGCCAGCAGCTTGGGGACAGGGGGTACCACAGATACGCAGTATTTT

D gene: NA
clone size: NA
V gene: TRBV29-1
J gene: TRBJ1-1
CDR3 protein: CSVEDLGGPDGEAFF
CDR3 DNA: TGCAGCGTTGAAGATCTGGGGGGACCCGACGGGGAAGCTTTCTTT

D gene: NA
clone size: NA
V gene: TRBV7-9
J gene: TRBJ2-5
CDR3 protein: CASSPGIHGQETQYF
CDR3 DNA: TGTGCCAGCAGCCCCGGTATTCATGGCCAAGAGACCCAGTACTTC

D gene: NA
clone size: NA
V gene: TRBV7-3
J gene: TRBJ2-1
CDR3 protein: CASSNGQGGYNEQFF
CDR3 DNA: TGTGCCAGCAGCAACGGGCAGGGAGGCTACAATGAGCAGTTCTTC

D gene: NA
clone size: NA
V gene: TRBV14
J gene: TRBJ1-2
CDR3 protein: CASSQEIPKGQNYGYTF
CDR3 DNA: TGTGCCAGCAGCCAAGAAATCCCAAAAGGACAGAACTATGGCTACACCTTC

D gene: NA
clone size: NA
V gene: TRBV6-5
J gene: TRBJ1-1
CDR3 protein: CASSYSGAGEYEAFF
CDR3 DNA: TGTGCCAGCAGTTACTCAGGGGCAGGGGAATACGAAGCTTTCTTT

D gene: NA
clone size: NA
V gene: TRBV20-1
J gene: TRBJ2-7
CDR3 protein: CSASMRGYYEQYF
CDR3 DNA: TGCAGTGCTAGTATGAGGGGGTACTACGAGCAGTACTTC

D gene: TRBD1
clone size: NA
V gene: TRBV6-5
J gene: TRBJ1-1
CDR3 protein: CASSYSGTATEAFF
CDR3 DNA: TGTGCCAGCAGTTACTCAGGGACAGCAACTGAAGCTTTCTTT

D gene: TRBD1
clone size: NA
V gene: TRBV18
J gene: TRBJ2-2
CDR3 protein: CASSPPEGQGTGELFF
CDR3 DNA: TGTGCCAGCTCACCACCTGAAGGACAGGGGACCGGGGAGCTGTTTTTT

D gene: NA
clone size: few
V gene: TRBV2
J gene: TRBJ2-1
CDR3 protein: CASSEVGAWTYNEQFF
CDR3 DNA: TGTGCCAGCAGTGAAGTGGGGGCTTGGACCTACAATGAGCAGTTCTTC

D gene: NA
clone size: NA
V gene: TRBV21-1
J gene: TRBJ2-1
CDR3 protein: CASSKAGRGVVFSYNEQFF
CDR3 DNA: TGTGCCAGCAGCAAAGCTGGGAGGGGGGTCGTCTTCTCCTACAATGAGCAGTTCTTC

D gene: TRBD1
clone size: NA
V gene: TRBV27
J gene: TRBJ2-7
CDR3 protein: CASSLLGGQGTVEYF
CDR3 DNA: TGTGCCAGCAGTTTATTAGGGGGACAGGGAACGGTTGAGTACTTC

D gene: TRBD1
clone size: NA
V gene: TRBV7-9
J gene: TRBJ1-4
CDR3 protein: CASSPGTGGEKLFF
CDR3 DNA: TGTGCCAGCAGCCCGGGGACAGGGGGTGAAAAACTGTTTTTT

D gene: TRBD1
clone size: NA
V gene: TRBV19
J gene: TRBJ1-5
CDR3 protein: CASSRGQINQPQHF
CDR3 DNA: TGTGCCAGTAGTAGGGGACAGATAAATCAGCCCCAGCATTTT

D gene: NA
clone size: NA
V gene: TRBV4-1
J gene: TRBJ1-1
CDR3 protein: CASSQDGRGAFF
CDR3 DNA: TGCGCCAGCAGCCAAGACGGCAGGGGCGCTTTCTTT